The 9 T cell receptor beta chains listed next were all sequenced from one sample in a study of CD8 T cells in Susac syndrome. Reverse transcription of 0.5 to 1 ug RNA used random hexamers. One entry per CDR3 protein results from TCRdb running MiXCR on the immunoSEQ multiplex PCR reads. Of tens of thousands of distinct CDR3 sequences listed, 91% are singletons. The sequencing sample was made of CD8+ T cells from PBMCs. The receptors were sampled from a human donor with multiple sclerosis.

The rearrangement uses TRBV14 and TRBJ2-7; tentatively, D is TRBD2 (5 bases). The V end lost 2 bases, the J end lost 1 base, and 9 bases lay between the germline ends. The CDR3 totals 14 residues. Germline V gives CDR1 SGHDN, CDR2 FVKESK. The CDR3 DNA follows: TGTGCCAGCAGCCAACGACTAACGTCCTACGAGCAGTACTTC. Its translation: CASSQRLTSYEQYF.

The chain links TRBV13 to TRBJ2-7, with D perhaps matching TRBD2 (6 bases). Trimming removed 0 bases at V and 7 bases at J, with 7 bases between. This CDR3 is 12 amino acids long. Germline CDR1 reads PRHDT; CDR2 reads FYEKMQ (reference sequence). CDR3 in amino acids: CASSLGRGEQYF. The CDR3 nucleotides are TGTGCCAGCAGCTTAGGCCGGGGGGAGCAGTACTTC.

The chain uses TRBV29-1 and TRBJ1-2; 7 bases match TRBD1. The V and J ends lost 5 bases and 5 bases, in that order; junction bases with no gene match: 5. The germline V gene encodes CDR1 SQVTM and CDR2 ANQGSEA. This CDR3 region has 12 residues. CDR3 coding DNA: TGCAGCGTTTCCGGGACAGAGTATGGCTACACCTTC. It encodes CSVSGTEYGYTF.

This clonotype was detected only once. The chain recombines TRBV27 with TRBJ1-2, with D uncertain. The length of the CDR3 is 14 residues. The germline CDR1 and CDR2 sequences are MNHEY and SMNVEV (reference sequence). Trimming stripped 0 bases from V and 0 bases from J, with 5 bases between. In nucleotides, the CDR3 is TGTGCCAGCAGTTTATCGGGCGCTAACTATGGCTACACCTTC. It translates to CASSLSGANYGYTF.

This clonotype was seen just once. The rearrangement links TRBV20-1 to TRBJ1-6; the match to TRBD1 covers 10 bases. This CDR3 is 15 amino acids long. Losses at the gene ends were 0 bases for V and 9 bases for J; bases not matched to a gene: 5. The germline V gene encodes CDR1 DFQATT and CDR2 SNEGSKA (reference sequence). The CDR3 is CSARDGRDRGSPLHF. The CDR3 nucleotides are TGCAGTGCTAGAGATGGACGGGACAGGGGTTCACCCCTCCACTTT.

The chain links TRBV18 to TRBJ2-3; 9 positions agree with TRBD2. The CDR3 length is 15 residues. V lost 3 bases, J lost 2 bases, and 3 bases stayed unmatched. CDR1 and CDR2 (germline): KGHSH, LQKENI. The chain's CDR3 is CASSPEREDTDTQYF. The CDR3 DNA sequence: TGTGCCAGCTCACCCGAGCGGGAGGACACAGATACGCAGTATTTT.

CDR3 coding DNA: TGCGCCAGCAGCCGCGGGACAGACGAGCAGTACTTC. It yields the protein CASSRGTDEQYF. The gene calls are TRBV4-1 and TRBJ2-7, with a weak D call TRBD1 (7 bases). Germline V gene data show CDR1 as MGHRA and CDR2 as YSYEKL. This CDR3 comprises 12 residues. The ends were cut back, 4 bases at V and 5 bases at J, with 9 bases in the middle.

V and J are TRBV28 and TRBJ1-3; no clear D gene. With 7 bases removed from V and 0 bases from J, the gap between germline ends came to 7 bases. The germline CDR1 and CDR2 sequences are MDHEN and SYDVKM. The CDR3 totals 13 residues. Here the CDR3 reads CASMYSSGNTIYF. The CDR3 DNA sequence: TGTGCCAGCATGTACAGCTCTGGAAACACCATATATTTT. The full variable domain, with the rest looked up from reference TRBV28 and TRBJ1-3, is DVKVTQSSRYLVKRTGEKVFLECVQDMDHENMFWYRQDPGLGLRLIYFSYDVKMKEKGDIPEGYSVSREKKERFSLILESASTNQTSMYLCASMYSSGNTIYFGEGSWLTVV.

This chain joins TRBV29-1 and TRBJ2-5; D perhaps matches TRBD2 (7 bases). This CDR3 contains 14 residues. Germline V CDR1 and CDR2: SQVTM, ANQGSEA. V was pared by 4 bases and J by 4 bases, with 16 bases between. DNA for the CDR3: TGCAGCGTTGCGGGGGGCCGGAGCGGAGAGACCCAGTACTTC. This gives the protein CSVAGGRSGETQYF.